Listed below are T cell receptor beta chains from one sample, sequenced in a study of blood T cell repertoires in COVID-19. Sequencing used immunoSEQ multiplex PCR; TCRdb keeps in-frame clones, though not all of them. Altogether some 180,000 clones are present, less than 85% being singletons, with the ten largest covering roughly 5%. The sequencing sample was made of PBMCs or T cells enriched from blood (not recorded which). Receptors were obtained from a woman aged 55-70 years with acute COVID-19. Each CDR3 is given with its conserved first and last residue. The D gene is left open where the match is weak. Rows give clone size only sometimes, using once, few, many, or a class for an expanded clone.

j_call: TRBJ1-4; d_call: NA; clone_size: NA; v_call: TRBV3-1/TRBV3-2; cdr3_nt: TGTGCCAGCAGCCCGGGGGTCCTTGAAAAACTGTTTTTT; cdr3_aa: CASSPGVLEKLFF
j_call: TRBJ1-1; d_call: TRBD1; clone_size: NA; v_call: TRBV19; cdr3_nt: TGTGCCAGTAAGATCACCCCGGGACAGGCCGGACTTGGGAGTAGAGCTTTCTTT; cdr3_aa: CASKITPGQAGLGSRAFF
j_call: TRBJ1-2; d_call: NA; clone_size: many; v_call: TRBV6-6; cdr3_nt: TGTGCCAGCAGTCCCCGGGGGGCGGAAGGTGGCTACACCTTC; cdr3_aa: CASSPRGAEGGYTF
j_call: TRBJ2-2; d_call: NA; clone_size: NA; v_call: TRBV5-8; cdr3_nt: TGTGCCAGCAGCTTGGCTGGAGGCACGGACCACACCGGGGAGCTGTTTTTT; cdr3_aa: CASSLAGGTDHTGELFF
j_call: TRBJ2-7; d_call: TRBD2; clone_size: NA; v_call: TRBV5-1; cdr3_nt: TGCGCCAGCAGCGGGACTAGCGCGAACTACGAGCAGTACTTC; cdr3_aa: CASSGTSANYEQYF
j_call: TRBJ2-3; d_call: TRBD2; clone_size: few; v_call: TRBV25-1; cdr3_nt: TGTGCCAGCAGTGAATTACCGGGGGGGGCTAGCACAGATACGCAGTATTTT; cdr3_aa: CASSELPGGASTDTQYF
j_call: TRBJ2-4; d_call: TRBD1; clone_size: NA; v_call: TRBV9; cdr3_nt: TGTGCCAGCAGCCTCACCGGGACAGGGAACAACATTCAGTACTTC; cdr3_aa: CASSLTGTGNNIQYF
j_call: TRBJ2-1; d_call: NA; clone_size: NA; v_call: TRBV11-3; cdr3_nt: TGTGCCAGCAGCGGAGAGGGGGTTTCCGGGGATGAGCAGTTCTTC; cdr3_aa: CASSGEGVSGDEQFF
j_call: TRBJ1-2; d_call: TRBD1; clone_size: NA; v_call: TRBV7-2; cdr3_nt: TGTGCCAGCAGCTTAACAGGGGGTCCCTATGGCTACACCTTC; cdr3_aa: CASSLTGGPYGYTF
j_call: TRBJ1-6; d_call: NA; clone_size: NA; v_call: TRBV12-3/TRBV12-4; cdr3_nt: TGTGCCAGCAGTTTTCCGGGTTCACCCCTCCACTTT; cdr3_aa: CASSFPGSPLHF
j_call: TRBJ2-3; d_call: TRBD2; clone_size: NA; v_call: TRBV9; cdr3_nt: TGTGCCAGCAGCGTAGCGAGCGGGGGGGCAGATACGCAGTATTTT; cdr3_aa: CASSVASGGADTQYF
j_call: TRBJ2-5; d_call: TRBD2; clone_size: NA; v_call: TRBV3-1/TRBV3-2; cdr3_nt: TGTGCCAGCAGCCAAGATCCAGCGGGAGGGCAAGAGACCCAGTACTTC; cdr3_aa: CASSQDPAGGQETQYF
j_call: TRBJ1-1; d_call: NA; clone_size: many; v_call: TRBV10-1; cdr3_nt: TGCGCCAGCAGTGAGTCCGGGGTAGCTGAAGCTTTCTTT; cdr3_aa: CASSESGVAEAFF
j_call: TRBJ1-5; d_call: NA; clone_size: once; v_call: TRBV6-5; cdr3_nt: TGTGCCAGCAGTTACTCGTGGTCAGGGAATCAGCCCCAGCATTTT; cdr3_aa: CASSYSWSGNQPQHF
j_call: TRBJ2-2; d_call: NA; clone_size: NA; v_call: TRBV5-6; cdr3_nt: TGTGCCAGCAGCCCAGGGGGAGGCGGTACCGGGGAGCTGTTTTTT; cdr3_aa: CASSPGGGGTGELFF
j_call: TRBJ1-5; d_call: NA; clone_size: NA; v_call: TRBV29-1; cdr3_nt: TGCAGCGTGGTACAGGGAAACGCCAATCAGCCCCAGCATTTT; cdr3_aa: CSVVQGNANQPQHF
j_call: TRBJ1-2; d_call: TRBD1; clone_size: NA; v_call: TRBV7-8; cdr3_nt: TGTGCCAGCAGCTTAGTGGGACAGGGATCTCGTGGCTACACCTTC; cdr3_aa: CASSLVGQGSRGYTF
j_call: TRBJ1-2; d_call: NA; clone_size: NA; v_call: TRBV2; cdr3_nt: TGTGCCAGCAGTGAGGGAACAGGATATGGCTACACCTTC; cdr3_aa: CASSEGTGYGYTF
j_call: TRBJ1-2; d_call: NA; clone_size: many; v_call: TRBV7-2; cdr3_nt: TGTGCCAGCAGACAGACAGATTTTGGCTACACCTTC; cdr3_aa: CASRQTDFGYTF
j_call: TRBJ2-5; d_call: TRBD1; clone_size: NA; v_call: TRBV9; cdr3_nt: TGTGCCAGCAGCGATGGGACAGGGGGCGCAGGAGAGACCCAGTACTTC; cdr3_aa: CASSDGTGGAGETQYF
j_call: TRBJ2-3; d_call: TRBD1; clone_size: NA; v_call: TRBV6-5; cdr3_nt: TGTGCCAGCAGCCAAACCGCGACAGGGGATACGCAGTATTTT; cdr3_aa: CASSQTATGDTQYF
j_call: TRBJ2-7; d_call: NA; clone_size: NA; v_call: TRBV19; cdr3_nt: TGTGCCAGTAGCCTTTGGGAGCCCGGGAACCACGAGCAGTACTTC; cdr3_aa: CASSLWEPGNHEQYF
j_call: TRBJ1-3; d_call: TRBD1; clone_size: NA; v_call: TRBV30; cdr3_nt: TGTGCCTGGGGGACAGGGATCGGAAACACCATATATTTT; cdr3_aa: CAWGTGIGNTIYF
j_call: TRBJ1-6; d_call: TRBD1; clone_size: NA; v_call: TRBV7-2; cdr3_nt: TGTGCCAGCAGCGCCGCCGGGACAGGAAATTCACCCCTCCACTTT; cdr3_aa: CASSAAGTGNSPLHF
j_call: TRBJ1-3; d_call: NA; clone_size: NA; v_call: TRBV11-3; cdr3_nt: TGTGCCAGCAGTAGTGGAAACACCATATATTTT; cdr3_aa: CASSSGNTIYF
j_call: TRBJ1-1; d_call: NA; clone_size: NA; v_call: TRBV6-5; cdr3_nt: TGTGCCAGCAGTTCCGGACTTGGGAACACTGAAGCTTTCTTT; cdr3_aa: CASSSGLGNTEAFF
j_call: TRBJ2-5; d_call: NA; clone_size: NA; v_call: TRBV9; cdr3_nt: TGTGCCAGCAGCCTATCATCGGGTGCCGAGACCCAGTACTTC; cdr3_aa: CASSLSSGAETQYF
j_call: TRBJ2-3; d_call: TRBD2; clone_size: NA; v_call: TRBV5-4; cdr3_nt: TGTGCCAGCAGCACCCCTAGCGGGGGGGCCGAGACAGATACGCAGTATTTT; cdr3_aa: CASSTPSGGAETDTQYF
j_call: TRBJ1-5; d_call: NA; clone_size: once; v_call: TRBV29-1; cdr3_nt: TGCAGCGTTGAGGTCCAGGTCAATCAGCCCCAGCATTTT; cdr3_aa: CSVEVQVNQPQHF
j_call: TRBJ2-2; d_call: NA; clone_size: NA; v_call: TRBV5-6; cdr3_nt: TGTGCCAGCAGTAGGTTAGCCGGCACCGGGGAGCTGTTTTTT; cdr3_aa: CASSRLAGTGELFF
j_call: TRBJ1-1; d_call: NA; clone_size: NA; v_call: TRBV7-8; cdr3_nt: TGTGCCAGCAGCTCCCGGGCCTATGGGAGTGAAGCTTTCTTT; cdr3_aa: CASSSRAYGSEAFF
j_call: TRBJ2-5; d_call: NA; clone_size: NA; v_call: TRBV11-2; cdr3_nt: TGTGCCAGCAGCTTAAACTCGGGAAGCAGGGAGACCCAGTACTTC; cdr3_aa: CASSLNSGSRETQYF
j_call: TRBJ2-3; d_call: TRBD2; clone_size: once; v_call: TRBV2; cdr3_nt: TGTGCCATTCCAGAGCGGGAGGTCACAGATACGCAGTATTTT; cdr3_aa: CAIPEREVTDTQYF
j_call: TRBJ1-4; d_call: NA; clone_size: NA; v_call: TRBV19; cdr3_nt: TGTGCCAGTAGTAAACCGAGGGTTGGGGCAACTAATGAAAAACTGTTTTTT; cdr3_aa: CASSKPRVGATNEKLFF
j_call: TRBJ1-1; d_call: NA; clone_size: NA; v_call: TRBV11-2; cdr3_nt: TGTGCCAGCAGCTTAGGGACAGCGAACACTGAAGCTTTCTTT; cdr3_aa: CASSLGTANTEAFF
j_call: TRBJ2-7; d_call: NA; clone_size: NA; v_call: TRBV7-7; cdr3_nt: TGTGCCAGCAGCTTAGACACAGTCAACGAGCAGTACTTC; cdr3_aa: CASSLDTVNEQYF
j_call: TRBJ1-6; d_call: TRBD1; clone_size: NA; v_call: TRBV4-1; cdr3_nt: TGCGCCAGCAGTGCACAGGGGGTCCTTTCGCGGTCACCCCTCCACTTT; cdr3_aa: CASSAQGVLSRSPLHF
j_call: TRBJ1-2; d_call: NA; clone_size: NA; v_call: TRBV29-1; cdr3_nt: TGCAGCGTTTTGGGAGGATCTAAATATGGCTACACCTTC; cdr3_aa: CSVLGGSKYGYTF
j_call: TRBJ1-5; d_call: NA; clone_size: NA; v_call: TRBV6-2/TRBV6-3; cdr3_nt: TGTGCCAGCAGTATACAGGGAGACCAGCCCCAGCATTTT; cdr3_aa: CASSIQGDQPQHF
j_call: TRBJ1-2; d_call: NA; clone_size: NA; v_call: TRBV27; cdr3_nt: TGTGCCAGCAGTTTAACTCTCGGGTATGGCTACACCTTC; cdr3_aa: CASSLTLGYGYTF
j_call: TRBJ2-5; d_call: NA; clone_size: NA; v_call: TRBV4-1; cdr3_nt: TGCGCCAGCAGCCAAGGACTCCATACCCTACAAGAGACCCAGTACTTC; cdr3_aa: CASSQGLHTLQETQYF
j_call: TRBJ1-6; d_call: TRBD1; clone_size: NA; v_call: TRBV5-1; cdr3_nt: TGCGCCAGCAGCCCACCGGGACAGGGATCACCCCTCCACTTT; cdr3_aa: CASSPPGQGSPLHF
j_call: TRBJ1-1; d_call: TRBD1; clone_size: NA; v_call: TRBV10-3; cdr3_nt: TGTGCCATCAGTCAAGGACAGGGGATGGCTGAAGCTTTCTTT; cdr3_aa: CAISQGQGMAEAFF
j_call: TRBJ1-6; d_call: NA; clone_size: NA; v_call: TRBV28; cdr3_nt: TGTGCCTCCTCGGACAGACCCAATTCACCCCTCCACTTT; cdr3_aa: CASSDRPNSPLHF
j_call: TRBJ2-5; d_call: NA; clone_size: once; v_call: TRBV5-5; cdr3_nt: TGTGCCAGCAGCCAAATAGAGACCCAGTACTTC; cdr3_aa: CASSQIETQYF
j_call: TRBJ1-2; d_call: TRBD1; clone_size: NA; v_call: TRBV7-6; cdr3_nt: TGTGCCAGCAGCTTAGTCCACCCCGGGACAGGGTGGAACTATGGCTACACCTTC; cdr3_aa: CASSLVHPGTGWNYGYTF
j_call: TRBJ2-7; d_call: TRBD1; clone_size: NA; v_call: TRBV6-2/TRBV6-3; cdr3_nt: TGTGCCAGCAGTACCACCGGGACAGGCTCGAACGAGCAGTACTTC; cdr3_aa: CASSTTGTGSNEQYF
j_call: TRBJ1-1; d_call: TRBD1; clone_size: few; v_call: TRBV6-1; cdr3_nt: TGTGCCAGCAGTGAAGGAGCAGGGGGCGCAACTGAAGCTTTCTTT; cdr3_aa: CASSEGAGGATEAFF
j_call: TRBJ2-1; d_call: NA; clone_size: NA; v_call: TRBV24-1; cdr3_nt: TGTGCCACCAGTGGGGTCGCGAGGCAAACCTACAATGAGCAGTTCTTC; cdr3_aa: CATSGVARQTYNEQFF
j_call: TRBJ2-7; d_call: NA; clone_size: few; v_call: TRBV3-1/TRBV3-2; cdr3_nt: TGTGCCAGCAGCCAAGTCGGCGAGCAGTACTTC; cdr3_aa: CASSQVGEQYF
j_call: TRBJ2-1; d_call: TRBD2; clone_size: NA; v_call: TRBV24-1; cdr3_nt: TGTGCCACCAGTGATCAAGGACTAGCGGGAGGGCCGAAGGAAAATGAGCAGTTCTTC; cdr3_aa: CATSDQGLAGGPKENEQFF
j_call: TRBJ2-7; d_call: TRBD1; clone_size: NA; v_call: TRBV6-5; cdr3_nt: TGTGCCAGCAGCTACAGGGGACAGGGGATATACGAGCAGTACTTC; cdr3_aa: CASSYRGQGIYEQYF
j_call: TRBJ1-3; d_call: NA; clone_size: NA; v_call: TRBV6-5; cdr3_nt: TGTGCCAGCGGAGGCTCTGGAAACACCATATATTTT; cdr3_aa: CASGGSGNTIYF
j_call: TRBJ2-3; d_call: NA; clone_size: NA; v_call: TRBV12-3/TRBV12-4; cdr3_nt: TGTGCCAGCAGTCGGGACTCAGATACGCAGTATTTT; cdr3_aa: CASSRDSDTQYF
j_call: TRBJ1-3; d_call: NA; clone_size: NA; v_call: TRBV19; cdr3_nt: TGTGCCAGTAGTCCGATGGTCAGCTCTGGAAACACCATATATTTT; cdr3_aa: CASSPMVSSGNTIYF